This T cell receptor (beta chain) was observed in a study of PD-1 blockade in classical Hodgkin lymphoma. Notes on the study in general: Why the repertoires differ is still unclear, perhaps disease activity or prior therapy. By C4D1 there was a significant rise in CD4+ TCR diversity but not in CD8+ TCR diversity. The diversity seen at baseline in complete responders resembled that of newly diagnosed patients.

Libraries were prepared by immunoSEQ multiplex PCR; TCRdb keeps only in-frame clonotypes and omits some of them. The table includes about 99,000 clones, roughly 79% detected once. Brentuximab vedotin exposure varied, and every patient relapsed after autologous stem cell transplantation. Complete response, partial response or progressive disease was recorded as best response. Looked up from germline, CDR1 is ENHRY and CDR2 is SYGVKD. V lost 2 bases and J lost 6, with 5 bases in between. The CDR3 has 12 residues. This clone appeared once. Its specificity is unknown. This sequence was found in a human donor with classical Hodgkin lymphoma. The chain carries TRBV10-3 and TRBJ2-4, with D hard to call. Source: peripheral blood mononuclear cells (PBMCs), taken before the second cycle of nivolumab. The CDR3 is CAISEGRNIQYF. As DNA, the CDR3 is TGTGCCATCAGTGAGGGTCGAAACATTCAGTACTTC.